Sequencing of this TCR beta chain was carried out in a study of blood T cell repertoires in COVID-19. On the study more broadly: Spain, Italy and the United States supplied samples that represented acute and convalescent COVID-19. PBMCs, B-cell-depleted T cells, or T cells provided the cDNA or gDNA that made up the material.

This clone appeared a single time. V was cut by 4 bases and J by 0 bases, with 10 bases left in between. The length of the CDR3 is 15 residues. Germline values: CDR1 SGHNT, CDR2 YYREEE (reference sequence). Authors' methods: It was from reference gene primer amplification that nucleated cell counts were estimated. Clones were read by immunoSEQ multiplex PCR, and TCRdb kept only the in-frame ones, dropping some. The V and J calls and clone size were taken over from that table, and D and trimming were inferred from the DNA. Of tens of thousands of clones listed, more than 70% are singletons. The source is a woman older than 75 with acute or convalescent COVID-19. Sequences were obtained from peripheral blood. V usage is TRBV5-4 and J usage is TRBJ2-2, with D possibly matching TRBD1 (5 bases). CDR3 residues: CASSRDRPNTGELFF. In DNA form, the CDR3 reads TGTGCCAGCAGCAGAGACAGACCGAACACCGGGGAGCTGTTTTTT.